This T cell receptor beta chain stems from a study of blood T cell repertoires in COVID-19. Here immunoSEQ multiplex PCR was the method, and the copy in TCRdb shows in-frame clones only, minus some. Here the sample spans under 450,000 clones, approximately 86% being singletons. Per germline, CDR1 SGHTA and CDR2 FQGNSA. V was cut by 6 bases and J by 4 bases, with 6 bases left in between. The CDR3 length is 12 residues. The chain recombines TRBV7-2 with TRBJ1-4, with TRBD1 as a possible D gene (5 bases). The sample taken for sequencing was peripheral blood. This receptor was taken from a woman aged 55-70 years with COVID-19, enrolled during active disease. This CDR3 is CASRQGNEKLFF. CDR3 DNA: TGTGCCAGCAGGCAGGGTAATGAAAAACTGTTTTTT.